These 11 T cell receptor beta chains were sequenced from one sample in a study of vaccination effects on CD4 cells after COVID-19. Their antigen targets remain unknown. TCRdb's table, derived via immunoSEQ multiplex PCR, lists solely in-frame clones and lacks some. The data show roughly 41,000 clones, with approximately 80% seen just once and about 3.1% held by the top ten. Pools of viral peptides were used by the ViraFEST assay to expand antigen-specific CD4+ T cells ahead of sequencing. Culture lasted about ten days before CD4+ T cell isolation. Nobody among the vaccine recipients had prior SARS-CoV-2 infection (nucleocapsid antibodies were negative). This sample comprised CD4+ T cells from PBMCs cultured with HCoV-NL63 spike peptides, obtained before COVID-19 vaccination. Receptors originate from a human donor who received a COVID-19 vaccine.

This sequence joins TRBV3-1 (or the pseudogene TRBV3-2) and TRBJ2-1, with 12 bases identical to TRBD2. This CDR3 spans 15 amino acids. V trimming: 4 bases; J trimming: 5 bases; junction bases outside the gene matches: 3. Germline CDR1 LGHDT, CDR2 YNNKEL (reference sequence). The CDR3 spells CASSRRTSGDNEQFF. As DNA, the CDR3 is TGTGCCAGCAGCCGAAGGACTAGCGGGGACAATGAGCAGTTCTTC.

The gene calls are TRBV5-7 and TRBJ2-7; 8 bases align to TRBD1. TRBV5-7 is noted as an ORF with a role that remains uncertain. The CDR3 spans 15 residues. With 1 base clipped from V and 4 bases from J, the junction kept 7 bases outside the gene matches. The chain's CDR3 is CASSLIYRGAYEQYV. The DNA of the CDR3 is TGTGCCAGCAGCTTGATCTACAGGGGGGCTTACGAGCAGTACGTC.

This chain links TRBV10-3 with TRBJ2-2; D is uncertain. Trimming stripped 0 bases from V and 1 base from J, with 9 bases between. Per germline, CDR1 ENHRY and CDR2 SYGVKD. The CDR3 has 16 residues. The CDR3 DNA sequence: TGTGCCATCAGTGAGTCGATGGTGAGGAACACCGGGGAGCTGTTTTTT. It yields the protein CAISESMVRNTGELFF.

This chain connects TRBV5-1 to TRBJ2-3; D gene uncertain. The CDR3 consists of 15 residues. Germline V gene lookup returns CDR1 SGHRS and CDR2 YFSETQ. V was trimmed by 0 bases and J by 1 base, leaving 9 bases between them. The CDR3 DNA reads TGCGCCAGCAGCTTGGACCTGGGCGGCACAGATACGCAGTATTTT. It is translated as CASSLDLGGTDTQYF.

This rearrangement joins TRBV6-4 to TRBJ1-6, with TRBD1 matching over 7 bases. The V and J ends lost 6 bases and 11 bases, in that order; junction bases with no gene match: 7. The CDR3 spans 13 residues. Germline V CDR1 and CDR2: MRHNA, SNTAGT. CDR3 DNA: TGTGCCAGCAGCCCAGACAGGGTCACACCCCTCCACTTT. Translating gives CASSPDRVTPLHF.

The CDR3 reads CASSLGQIQETQYF. In DNA form, the CDR3 reads TGCGCCAGCAGCTTGGGACAGATACAAGAGACCCAGTACTTC. The chain links TRBV5-1 to TRBJ2-5; a possible D gene is TRBD1 (5 bases). V was trimmed by 0 bases and J by 2 bases, leaving 8 bases between them. The length of the CDR3 is 14 residues. In germline, CDR1 is SGHRS, CDR2 YFSETQ. Filled out from reference TRBV5-1 and TRBJ2-5, the complete variable domain reads KAGVTQTPRYLIKTRGQQVTLSCSPISGHRSVSWYQQTPGQGLQFLFEYFSETQRNKGNFPGRFSGRQFSNSRSEMNVSTLELGDSALYLCASSLGQIQETQYFGPGTRLLVL.

The chain links TRBV7-8 to TRBJ1-6; 10 bases align to TRBD1. CDR3 size: 16 residues. The V gene's germline CDR1 is SGHVS and CDR2 FQNEAQ. With V trimmed by 5 bases and J by 6 bases, 7 bases remained unmatched. CDR3 in amino acids: CASSATGGRGNSPLHF. Here the CDR3 DNA reads TGTGCCAGCAGCGCGACAGGGGGCCGTGGTAATTCACCCCTCCACTTT. Supplemented by reference TRBV7-8 and TRBJ1-6, the full variable domain reads GAGVSQSPRYKVAKRGQDVALRCDPISGHVSLFWYQQALGQGPEFLTYFQNEAQLDKSGLPSDRFFAERPEGSVSTLKIQRTQQEDSAVYLCASSATGGRGNSPLHFGNGTRLTVT.

The V call is TRBV19, the J call TRBJ2-5, with 7 bases aligning to TRBD1. Germline CDR1 LNHDA, CDR2 SQIVND (reference sequence). The junction had 5 bases not matched to a gene; V was cut back by 5 bases and J by 5 bases. The CDR3 extends over 13 amino acids. The CDR3 spells CASSLQGIETQYF. CDR3 bases: TGTGCCAGTAGTTTACAGGGGATCGAGACCCAGTACTTC.

The J gene is TRBJ1-1, the V gene TRBV12-5; no definite D call. The V end lost 2 bases, the J end lost 1 base, and 8 bases lay between the germline ends. This CDR3 is built from 14 residues. Per germline, CDR1 LGHNT and CDR2 FRNRAP. The CDR3 reads CASGLSGGNTEAFF. The CDR3, as DNA: TGTGCTAGTGGTTTGTCAGGAGGGAACACTGAAGCTTTCTTT.

The chain combines TRBV4-2 with TRBJ2-1; 11 bases are shared with TRBD2. Germline CDR1 LGHNA, CDR2 YNFKEQ. V trimming: 4 bases; J trimming: 8 bases; junction bases outside the gene matches: 13. This CDR3 is built from 17 residues. CDR3 bases: TGTGCCAGCAGCCTATACGGGTCTAGCGGGGGGTTGTATGAGCAGTTCTTC. It is translated as CASSLYGSSGGLYEQFF.

The chain recombines TRBV27 with TRBJ1-5, with D maybe TRBD1 (6 bases). The length of the CDR3 is 14 residues. Germline loops: CDR1 MNHEY, CDR2 SMNVEV (reference sequence). V lost 2 bases, J lost 4 bases, and 9 bases lay in between. The CDR3 sequence: CASSLTGRNQPQHF. The CDR3 nucleotides are TGTGCCAGCAGTTTAACAGGGAGAAATCAGCCCCAGCATTTT.